One T cell receptor beta chain is described in this entry. Antigen unknown. This sample is drawn from a study of T cell responses to AZD1222 COVID-19 vaccine. Study conclusions and caveats: All repertoire sampling was performed exclusively after the peak T cell response. Only 5 or 6 AZD1222 recipients tested seropositive at baseline.

Germline lookup yields CDR1 LGHNA and CDR2 YNFKEQ. V trimming: 5 bases; J trimming: 7 bases; junction bases outside the gene matches: 10. This CDR3 has 14 amino acids. Measured with immunoSEQ multiplex PCR; TCRdb has only the in-frame clones, and not every one. Of some 130,000 clones listed, 70% to 90% are singletons. Sequences were derived from peripheral blood, sampled on day 0 of AZD1222 vaccination. This receptor was obtained from an adult in good health. The rearrangement uses TRBV4-2 and TRBJ1-2, with 7 bases aligning to TRBD1. This chain's CDR3 is CASSDPGQQSGYTF. The CDR3 DNA reads as TGTGCCAGCAGCGATCCGGGACAGCAATCTGGCTACACCTTC.